These T cell receptor beta chains were read from a single sample in a study of cytomegalovirus exposure and HLA in healthy donors. Here immunoSEQ multiplex PCR was the method, and the copy in TCRdb shows in-frame clones only, minus some. The sample lists hundreds of thousands of clones; 88% were seen once. Specimen: PBMCs. The receptor set was obtained from a woman between 18 and 29 years old in good health and CMV-seronegative. The conserved cysteine and the conserved F or W are not part of the CDR3 here.

V gene,CDR3 length,CDR3 protein
TRBV5-1,12,ASSSRTSYNEQF
TRBV2,14,ASREASGRPPGTQY
TRBV28,14,ASSRDRGLRVGELF
TRBV11-2,13,ASSLFRDLGNEQY
TRBV9,13,ASSEKDSINQPQH
TRBV10-2,13,ASSEPASGQETQY
TRBV4-1,13,ASSLNLTPPKGYT
TRBV11-2,15,ASSLATGGTASYEQY
TRBV30,12,ACTSSWAGYEQY
TRBV27,9,ASKGNGELF
TRBV18,10,ASSPSRYEQY
TRBV30,12,AWSVEGGYEKLF
TRBV28,12,ASIHIGVGEKLF
TRBV5-4,12,ASSSRDFGTEAF
TRBV2,13,ASSEERTGGTEAF
TRBV11-2,12,ASSRQGLSYGYT
TRBV29-1,13,SVTQLAVAKNIQY
TRBV4-3,12,ASSLSARAGELF
TRBV29-1,12,SVEGTDANYGYT
TRBV5-1,13,ASRDSGSPQETQY
TRBV18,10,ASSPRGNEQY
TRBV6-5,12,ASSPRGYIGELF
TRBV15,14,ATSRDPRAGWGEQY
TRBV5-4,13,ASARGAQSTDTQY
TRBV7-9,10,ASSLMNTEAF
TRBV10-1,14,ASSETGLSSYNEQF
TRBV9,13,ASSAEGLPVYEQY
TRBV27,12,ASRGGGSGNTIY
TRBV25-1,15,ASSGLTSESSYNEQF
TRBV9,12,ASSFSGGYTEAF
TRBV10-3,11,AISETNSRGYT
TRBV28,18,ASSFSPPDRRVKRTYEQY
TRBV10-3,14,AISEWTDRVNQPQH
TRBV28,14,ASSSHRGGMNTEAF
TRBV2,11,ASWTHGINVLT
TRBV19,12,ASSVASTDYEQY
TRBV7-2,10,ASSPSGDEQF
TRBV4-3,14,ASSQGGTSGQETQY
TRBV4-2,14,ASSPGLAGGRDTQY
TRBV29-1,11,SVVVAGSYEQY
TRBV28,11,ASSLTGRPEAF
TRBV4-3,12,ASSPDRGPVEAF
TRBV5-1,14,ASSLGRELAKNIQY
TRBV28,12,ASRRAGGSYEQY
TRBV25-1,14,ASSEVSSGRVGTQY
TRBV28,11,ASNKDRVDGYT
TRBV28,16,ASSSHRLAGGEADTQY